These T cell receptor beta chains were read from a single sample in a study of T cells in Graves' hyperthyroidism and ophthalmopathy. TCRdb used MiXCR to reprocess the multiplex PCR reads, holding one entry per CDR3 protein. In the table there are about 400,000 distinct CDR3 sequences, 13% of which are singletons. Material for sequencing was blood. The receptors come from a woman aged 18-29 years with Graves' hyperthyroidism. CDR3s include the opening cysteine and the closing phenylalanine or tryptophan. The D gene is left open where the match is weak. For some rows the clone size is stated as once, few or many, or as a class when expanded; others skip it.

j_call: TRBJ2-1
d_call: -
clone_size: many
v_call: TRBV12-3/TRBV12-4
cdr3_nt: TGTGCCAGCAGTCTACTTGGACAGAATGAGCAGTTCTTC
cdr3_aa: CASSLLGQNEQFF

j_call: TRBJ2-1
d_call: TRBD2
clone_size: -
v_call: TRBV19
cdr3_nt: TGTGCCAGTACCCCCGGGCTAGCGGTTAATGAGCAGTTCTTC
cdr3_aa: CASTPGLAVNEQFF

j_call: TRBJ2-3
d_call: -
clone_size: many
v_call: TRBV7-9
cdr3_nt: TGTGCCAGCAGTCAAGCCGTTACGGGCACAGATACGCAGTATTTT
cdr3_aa: CASSQAVTGTDTQYF

j_call: TRBJ2-5
d_call: TRBD1
clone_size: many
v_call: TRBV2
cdr3_nt: TGTGCCAGCACTTGGGACAGGGGAGAGACCCAGTACTTC
cdr3_aa: CASTWDRGETQYF

j_call: TRBJ2-1
d_call: -
clone_size: many
v_call: TRBV2
cdr3_nt: TGTGCCAGCAGTGAATCCAGGGGTGAGCAGTTCTTC
cdr3_aa: CASSESRGEQFF

j_call: TRBJ2-2
d_call: -
clone_size: -
v_call: TRBV6-5
cdr3_nt: TGTGCCAGCAGTTACTCGTTTGATAGCGAGAACACCGGGGAGCTGTTTTTT
cdr3_aa: CASSYSFDSENTGELFF

j_call: TRBJ2-7
d_call: -
clone_size: once
v_call: TRBV20-1
cdr3_nt: TGCAGTGCTAGAAGGGGAGGCTACTACGAGCAGTACTTC
cdr3_aa: CSARRGGYYEQYF

j_call: TRBJ2-2
d_call: TRBD2
clone_size: many
v_call: TRBV7-2
cdr3_nt: TGTGCCACCACGACTAGCCCCAGGGGGGAGCTGTTTTTT
cdr3_aa: CATTTSPRGELFF

j_call: TRBJ2-7
d_call: TRBD2
clone_size: many
v_call: TRBV7-2
cdr3_nt: TGTGCCAGCAGCTCCCGACTAGCGGGCATGCTGAGGACATACGAGCAGTACTTC
cdr3_aa: CASSSRLAGMLRTYEQYF

j_call: TRBJ1-5
d_call: -
clone_size: many
v_call: TRBV20-1
cdr3_nt: TGCAGCCCTGCGGCTAGGGATAGCAATCAGCCCCAGCATTTT
cdr3_aa: CSPAARDSNQPQHF

j_call: TRBJ2-7
d_call: -
clone_size: few
v_call: TRBV3-1
cdr3_nt: TGTGCCAGCAGCCAAGGCCCGGACTACGAGCAGTACTTC
cdr3_aa: CASSQGPDYEQYF

j_call: TRBJ2-1
d_call: -
clone_size: -
v_call: TRBV28
cdr3_nt: TGTGCCAGCAGTGGAGACAGCAATGAGCAGTTCTTC
cdr3_aa: CASSGDSNEQFF

j_call: TRBJ2-7
d_call: -
clone_size: many
v_call: TRBV7-3
cdr3_nt: TGTGCCAGCAGCTTACAGCCCTCCTACGAGCAGTACTTC
cdr3_aa: CASSLQPSYEQYF

j_call: TRBJ2-1
d_call: -
clone_size: many
v_call: TRBV5-1
cdr3_nt: TGCGCCAGCAGCGGAATAGCGGCCTACAATGAGCAGTTCTTC
cdr3_aa: CASSGIAAYNEQFF

j_call: TRBJ2-3
d_call: TRBD1
clone_size: many
v_call: TRBV6-2/TRBV6-3
cdr3_nt: TGTGCCAGCAGTCACCGGACAGGTAGCACAGATACGCAGTATTTT
cdr3_aa: CASSHRTGSTDTQYF

j_call: TRBJ1-1
d_call: -
clone_size: many
v_call: TRBV28
cdr3_nt: TGTGCCAGCAGTTTTCAGGGCGGGCGAACTGAAGCTTTCTTT
cdr3_aa: CASSFQGGRTEAFF

j_call: TRBJ2-1
d_call: -
clone_size: few
v_call: TRBV10-3
cdr3_nt: TGTGCCATCAGATGTAGTGATGAGCAGTTCTTC
cdr3_aa: CAIRCSDEQFF

j_call: TRBJ1-1
d_call: -
clone_size: many
v_call: TRBV6-1
cdr3_nt: TGTGCCAGCAGGCCGCCGGGTATGTATGACCAGGGGAAAGAAGCTTTCTTT
cdr3_aa: CASRPPGMYDQGKEAFF

j_call: TRBJ1-6
d_call: -
clone_size: many
v_call: TRBV7-6
cdr3_nt: TGTGCCAGCAGCTTCTCCTTCCCGGTGTCCCCCCTCCACTTT
cdr3_aa: CASSFSFPVSPLHF

j_call: TRBJ2-2
d_call: -
clone_size: many
v_call: TRBV2
cdr3_nt: TGTGCCAGCAGCCGAGCAACGAACACCGGGGAGCTGTTTTTT
cdr3_aa: CASSRATNTGELFF

j_call: TRBJ2-1
d_call: TRBD2
clone_size: many
v_call: TRBV20-1
cdr3_nt: TGCAGTGCTCCCCGCCTAGCGGGGTTCTACAATGAGCAGTTCTTC
cdr3_aa: CSAPRLAGFYNEQFF

j_call: TRBJ2-5
d_call: -
clone_size: -
v_call: TRBV18
cdr3_nt: TGTGCCAGCTCACCACCAGAAGGGCGCCCGACCCAGTACTTC
cdr3_aa: CASSPPEGRPTQYF

j_call: TRBJ2-2
d_call: TRBD1
clone_size: many
v_call: TRBV19
cdr3_nt: TGTGCCAGTAGTACGACAGGGGGCACCGGGGAGCTGTTTTTT
cdr3_aa: CASSTTGGTGELFF

j_call: TRBJ1-5
d_call: -
clone_size: many
v_call: TRBV13
cdr3_nt: TGTGCCAGCAGCTTACGGGGGGGATATAGCAATCAGCCCCAGCATTTT
cdr3_aa: CASSLRGGYSNQPQHF

j_call: TRBJ1-5
d_call: TRBD1
clone_size: few
v_call: TRBV4-1
cdr3_nt: TGCGCCAGCAGCCAAGAGGGATCACAGGGGTTACCATATAGCAATCAGCCCCAGCATTTT
cdr3_aa: CASSQEGSQGLPYSNQPQHF

j_call: TRBJ2-3
d_call: -
clone_size: many
v_call: TRBV2
cdr3_nt: TGTGCCAGCAGCCAACAGGGTCAAGATACGCAGTATTTT
cdr3_aa: CASSQQGQDTQYF

j_call: TRBJ2-7
d_call: -
clone_size: many
v_call: TRBV30
cdr3_nt: TGTGCCTGGGGGGGTTACTACGAGCAGTACTTC
cdr3_aa: CAWGGYYEQYF

j_call: TRBJ2-2
d_call: -
clone_size: many
v_call: TRBV6-1
cdr3_nt: TGTGCCAGCAGTGAACGCGGGGGCCTTACCGGGGAGCTGTTTTTT
cdr3_aa: CASSERGGLTGELFF

j_call: TRBJ2-1
d_call: TRBD2
clone_size: many
v_call: TRBV28
cdr3_nt: TGTGCCAGCAGTTTATTCCATGGGACTAGCGGGAGCAATGAGCAGTTCTTC
cdr3_aa: CASSLFHGTSGSNEQFF

j_call: TRBJ2-3
d_call: TRBD2
clone_size: many
v_call: TRBV29-1
cdr3_nt: TGCAGCGTCAAACAGCGGGACGGCCTAACAGATACGCAGTATTTT
cdr3_aa: CSVKQRDGLTDTQYF

j_call: TRBJ2-3
d_call: -
clone_size: many
v_call: TRBV29-1
cdr3_nt: TGCAGCGTTTCTTTACCCACAGATACGCAGTATTTT
cdr3_aa: CSVSLPTDTQYF

j_call: TRBJ1-1
d_call: TRBD1
clone_size: -
v_call: TRBV24-1
cdr3_nt: TGTGCCACCAGGGCAGAGGGACAGCCGAACACTGAAGCTTTCTTT
cdr3_aa: CATRAEGQPNTEAFF

j_call: TRBJ2-5
d_call: TRBD2
clone_size: few
v_call: TRBV7-9
cdr3_nt: TGTGCCAGCAGCTTGCTTGGGTTTAGCGGGACCACCGGACCAGAGACCCAGTACTTC
cdr3_aa: CASSLLGFSGTTGPETQYF

j_call: TRBJ1-5
d_call: TRBD1
clone_size: many
v_call: TRBV5-1
cdr3_nt: TGCGCCAGCAGCTCATGGACAGGACCCAATCAGCCCCAGCATTTT
cdr3_aa: CASSSWTGPNQPQHF

j_call: TRBJ2-5
d_call: TRBD2
clone_size: many
v_call: TRBV4-1
cdr3_nt: TGCGCCAGCAGCCAAGGCGGGGGGACCCAGTACTTC
cdr3_aa: CASSQGGGTQYF

j_call: TRBJ1-1
d_call: TRBD1
clone_size: -
v_call: TRBV19
cdr3_nt: TGTGCCAGTCGGAACCAGGGGGCTGGAACTGAAGCTTTCTTT
cdr3_aa: CASRNQGAGTEAFF

j_call: TRBJ1-2
d_call: TRBD1
clone_size: many
v_call: TRBV24-1
cdr3_nt: TGTGCCACCTCGGGCGGGACAGGGGGCAACTATGGCTACACCTTC
cdr3_aa: CATSGGTGGNYGYTF

j_call: TRBJ2-5
d_call: TRBD1
clone_size: many
v_call: TRBV30
cdr3_nt: TGTGCCTGGAGAACAGGGGGTGAGACCCAGTACTTC
cdr3_aa: CAWRTGGETQYF

j_call: TRBJ2-3
d_call: -
clone_size: many
v_call: TRBV28
cdr3_nt: TGTGCCAGCAGTTTACTGAGCACAGATACGCAGTATTTT
cdr3_aa: CASSLLSTDTQYF

j_call: TRBJ2-1
d_call: TRBD2
clone_size: many
v_call: TRBV18
cdr3_nt: TGTGCCAGCTCACCGACTTCGGCGGGAGTGCGTGAGCAGTTCTTC
cdr3_aa: CASSPTSAGVREQFF